This TCR beta chain was sequenced in a study of cytomegalovirus exposure and HLA in healthy donors. Concerning this clone: Its antigen is unidentified.

Study-wide results and caveats: High sensitivity and specificity were reportedly achieved when the classifier diagnosed cytomegalovirus status. Altogether, more than 150 TCR beta chains were recorded as cytomegalovirus-associated. In a later analysis, HLA-associated TCR beta chains were more clonally expanded than equally common others.

The CDR3 spans 12 residues. Germline V lookup: CDR1 GTSNPN, CDR2 SVGIG (reference sequence). The ends were cut back, 1 base at V and 6 bases at J, with 7 bases in the middle. 13 Jbeta primers and 60 Vbeta primers were used for the PCR. Assay: immunoSEQ multiplex PCR; the TCRdb copy retains only in-frame clones and omits some. Counted here are about 180,000 clones, 84% occurring once; the ten biggest clones make up around 1.2%. The genes are TRBV30 and TRBJ2-1; D perhaps matches TRBD1 (6 bases). The sequence was collected from a girl aged 2 to 10 in good health and CMV-seropositive. Sequenced input: PBMCs. CDR3 sequence: CAWSGGGNEQFF. The CDR3 DNA is TGTGCCTGGAGTGGAGGGGGCAATGAGCAGTTCTTC.